These T cell receptor beta chains were read from a single sample in a study of T cell repertoires in cytomegalovirus infection. MiXCR, applied by TCRdb to the reads, yields one record per CDR3 protein. In the table there are about 830,000 distinct CDR3 sequences, roughly 33% of which are singletons. Their recognized antigens are unknown. The sample here was cultured CD8+ T cells from PBMCs, taken from culture after CMV antigen stimulation. These receptors all stem from a human donor in good health (CMV status not recorded). Some clones in this sample may be carry-over from other donors' samples. The CDR3 runs from the conserved cysteine through the conserved F or W. A D gene is named only where the DNA matches it firmly. The size entry is marked missing in some rows and otherwise reads once, few, many or a size class.

12	.	TRBV7-4	once	TRBJ1-1	CASSSPRGEAFF	TGTGCCAGCAGCTCCCCCCGGGGGGAAGCTTTCTTT
16	TRBD1	TRBV7-2	many	TRBJ1-5	CASSLVGQGVREPQHF	TGTGCCAGCAGCTTAGTAGGTCAGGGGGTAAGGGAGCCCCAGCATTTT
15	.	TRBV15	few	TRBJ2-7	CATSSAGTSSYEQYF	TGTGCCACCAGCAGTGCCGGGACATCATCCTACGAGCAGTACTTC
15	TRBD1	TRBV7-2	.	TRBJ2-1	CASSYDRGPYNEQFF	TGTGCCAGCAGCTACGACAGGGGACCCTACAATGAGCAGTTCTTC
14	.	TRBV7-3	.	TRBJ2-1	CASSPGGFYNEQFF	TGTGCCAGCAGCCCTGGGGGGTTCTACAATGAGCAGTTCTTC
17	TRBD1	TRBV6-1	few	TRBJ1-4	CASSSPDRAATNEKLFF	TGTGCCAGCAGTTCCCCGGACAGGGCGGCAACTAATGAAAAACTGTTTTTT
16	TRBD2	TRBV3-1	.	TRBJ2-5	CASSPGGSGTQETQYF	TGTGCCAGCAGCCCCGGTGGGAGCGGGACCCAAGAGACCCAGTACTTC
15	.	TRBV9	.	TRBJ2-3	CASTNGASRTDTQYF	TGTGCCAGCACCAATGGGGCTAGCCGCACAGATACGCAGTATTTT
15	.	TRBV5-1	.	TRBJ1-4	CASSPNQGTKEKLFF	TGCGCCAGCAGCCCCAACCAGGGTACGAAAGAAAAACTGTTTTTT
14	TRBD1	TRBV6-2/TRBV6-3	many	TRBJ2-5	CATETGSIQETQYF	TGTGCCACCGAGACAGGGTCAATCCAAGAGACCCAGTACTTC
16	TRBD1	TRBV15	.	TRBJ1-2	CATSRGQGSHRIGYTF	TGTGCCACCAGCAGAGGACAGGGTAGCCATCGGATTGGCTACACCTTC
17	.	TRBV28	.	TRBJ2-2	CASSFISGYHRRGELFF	TGTGCCAGCAGTTTTATATCAGGGTACCATCGGAGAGGGGAGCTGTTTTTT
12	.	TRBV7-9	.	TRBJ1-2	CASIEADYGYTF	TGTGCCAGCATAGAGGCAGATTATGGCTACACCTTC
16	.	TRBV6-8	few	TRBJ1-2	CASSNNYRIANDDYTF	TGTGCCAGCAGTAACAATTACAGGATTGCTAACGATGACTACACCTTC
18	TRBD2	TRBV4-1	.	TRBJ2-5	CASSQGLAGGPGWETQYF	TGCGCCAGCAGCCAGGGACTAGCGGGGGGGCCGGGTTGGGAGACCCAGTACTTC
14	.	TRBV14	.	TRBJ2-5	CASSQGQGGETQYF	TGTGCCAGCAGCCAAGGCCAGGGAGGAGAGACCCAGTACTTC
13	.	TRBV23-1	few	TRBJ2-7	CASSQTLEHEQYF	TGCGCCAGCAGTCAAACCTTAGAACACGAGCAGTACTTC
18	TRBD1	TRBV7-2	many	TRBJ2-3	CASSLDGPRGRFTDTQYF	TGTGCCAGCAGCTTAGACGGACCCAGGGGGCGGTTCACAGATACGCAGTATTTT
15	TRBD1	TRBV6-5	.	TRBJ1-5	CASSRGTDSNQPQHF	TGTGCCAGCAGCCGCGGGACAGATAGCAATCAGCCCCAGCATTTT
19	.	TRBV19	few	TRBJ1-5	CASSKFAMGISASNQPQHF	TGTGCCAGTAGTAAATTTGCCATGGGGATATCGGCCAGCAATCAGCCCCAGCATTTT
14	.	TRBV27	few	TRBJ1-1	CASSLYGEDTEAFF	TGTGCCAGCAGTTTATACGGGGAGGACACTGAAGCTTTCTTT
14	.	TRBV12-3/TRBV12-4	many	TRBJ1-5	CASSLDDSNQPQHF	TGTGCCAGCAGTTTAGATGACAGCAATCAGCCCCAGCATTTT
17	TRBD1	TRBV10-3	.	TRBJ1-6	CAISDLGQGVSNSPLHF	TGTGCCATCAGTGATTTAGGACAGGGGGTCTCGAATTCACCCCTCCACTTT
16	.	TRBV6-6	few	TRBJ2-5	CASSLPWAATQETQYF	TGTGCCAGCAGTCTTCCTTGGGCAGCCACCCAAGAGACCCAGTACTTC
12	.	TRBV6-1	few	TRBJ1-1	CASRGANTEAFF	TGTGCCAGCAGGGGGGCGAACACTGAAGCTTTCTTT
13	TRBD1	TRBV29-1	.	TRBJ1-2	CSVGPDREGGYTF	TGCAGCGTTGGTCCGGACAGGGAAGGGGGCTACACCTTC
14	TRBD2	TRBV7-2	.	TRBJ2-1	CASSPLAAYNEQFF	TGTGCCAGCAGCCCACTAGCGGCCTACAATGAGCAGTTCTTC
17	TRBD1	TRBV6-2/TRBV6-3	.	TRBJ2-5	CASSYSITRRGLETQYF	TGTGCCAGCAGTTACTCGATTACGCGCAGGGGGTTAGAGACCCAGTACTTC
17	.	TRBV27	.	TRBJ2-2	CASSLSFGENGAGELFF	TGTGCCAGCAGTTTAAGTTTTGGTGAAAACGGGGCCGGGGAGCTGTTTTTT
16	TRBD2	TRBV10-3	.	TRBJ2-3	CAISESLAGTTDTQYF	TGTGCCATCAGTGAGTCGCTAGCGGGGACCACAGATACGCAGTATTTT